The next 14 T cell receptor beta chains were all read from a single sample in a study of ipilimumab plus nivolumab after autologous stem cell transplantation. TCRdb's copy holds only in-frame clones and misses some; the assay was immunoSEQ multiplex PCR. The profile covers about 5,900 clones, with roughly nine tenths appearing a single time and more than 5% taken by the ten largest. The sample in question was PBMCs, obtained in a trial of ipilimumab plus nivolumab as post-transplant consolidation. The receptors were sampled from a female donor with multiple myeloma.

For the CDR3, the DNA is TGTGCCAGCAGCAGAAGCGGGAGAGGAGGAGATACGCAGTATTTT. Translation gives CASSRSGRGGDTQYF. The chain has TRBV7-3 and TRBJ2-3, with 8 bases matching TRBD2. Trimming cost V 5 bases and J 5 bases; bases outside gene matches: 9. Germline V CDR1 and CDR2: SGHTA, FQGTGA. The CDR3 totals 15 residues.

CDR3 sequence (DNA): TGCGCCAGCGTTCCCGGGACGGCGGCCGGGAATGAGCAGTTCTTC. Translation gives CASVPGTAAGNEQFF. J is TRBJ2-1 and V is TRBV5-1; D may correspond to TRBD1 or TRBD2 (5 bases each). Germline V lookup: CDR1 SGHRS, CDR2 YFSETQ. V lost 7 bases and J 7 bases, leaving 21 bases between the germline ends. The CDR3 loop spans 15 amino acids.

The chain couples TRBV27 to TRBJ1-5; a weak D match, TRBD1 (5 bases). V lost 2 bases and J lost 9, with 11 bases in between. This CDR3 has 13 residues. Germline assignment: CDR1 MNHEY and CDR2 SMNVEV (reference sequence). This CDR3 is CASSLPGERPQHF. CDR3 DNA sequence: TGTGCCAGCAGTTTACCGGGGGAACGGCCCCAGCATTTT.

The gene calls are TRBV27 and TRBJ1-2; D not certain. With 5 bases removed from V and 3 bases from J, the gap between germline ends came to 19 bases. Germline V lookup: CDR1 MNHEY, CDR2 SMNVEV (reference sequence). The CDR3 loop spans 16 amino acids. CDR3 DNA sequence: TGTGCCAGCAGTATTTCCGTGGGTCACGGGTACTATGGCTACACCTTC. Protein: CASSISVGHGYYGYTF.

The V call is TRBV27, the J call TRBJ2-7; tentatively, D is TRBD1 (5 bases). This CDR3 region has 15 residues. With 2 bases removed from V and 6 bases from J, the gap between germline ends came to 17 bases. Germline lookup yields CDR1 MNHEY and CDR2 SMNVEV (reference sequence). The CDR3 spells CASSLQAVMGLEQYF. The CDR3, as DNA: TGTGCCAGCAGTTTACAGGCTGTCATGGGGCTCGAGCAGTACTTC.

The chain carries TRBV5-4 and TRBJ1-1; 8 bases map to TRBD1. There are 14 residues in the CDR3. The ends lost 4 bases at V and 4 bases at J; junction bases unmatched: 6. Looked up from germline, CDR1 is SGHNT and CDR2 is YYREEE (reference sequence). The CDR3 protein is CASSLPTGATEAFF. The CDR3 DNA reads as TGTGCCAGCAGCCTCCCGACAGGGGCCACTGAAGCTTTCTTT.

The J gene is TRBJ2-1, the V gene TRBV6-4; the D gene is possibly TRBD2 (6 bases). Germline V gene sequence: CDR1 MRHNA, CDR2 SNTAGT. Trimming shortened V by 0 bases and J by 3 bases, and 6 bases separated the two germline ends. The CDR3 is 14 residues long. CDR3 in DNA: TGTGCCAGCAGTGACTCGGGGGGCTACAATGAGCAGTTCTTC. It encodes CASSDSGGYNEQFF.

The chain recombines TRBV13 with TRBJ2-7; 7 nucleotides agree with TRBD2. V shed 4 bases, J shed 7 bases, and the junction held 16 bases outside the gene matches. The CDR3 sequence is 16 residues long. The germline gives CDR1 PRHDT, CDR2 FYEKMQ (reference sequence). CDR3 protein: CASSSSLAGAVREQYF. The CDR3 region has the DNA TGTGCCAGCAGCTCCTCCTTGGCGGGAGCGGTTCGTGAGCAGTACTTC.

This clone showed up just once. The chain links TRBV28 to TRBJ2-5, with D uncertain. The CDR3 consists of 13 residues. CDR1 is MDHEN and CDR2 is SYDVKM in the germline V gene. The V and J ends lost 4 bases and 7 bases respectively, with 13 bases between them. CDR3 amino acids: CASSSTIVWTQYF. CDR3 DNA: TGTGCCAGCAGTTCGACAATCGTCTGGACCCAGTACTTC.

The genes are TRBV6-5 and TRBJ1-1, with a possible D match to TRBD1 (6 bases). Trimming took off 0 bases at V and 1 base at J, with 12 bases between the two ends. In germline, CDR1 is MNHEY, CDR2 SVGAGI. This CDR3 has 16 residues. CDR3 DNA sequence: TGTGCCAGCAGTTACTCGGCAGGGGTGGGGAACACTGAAGCTTTCTTT. The encoded protein is CASSYSAGVGNTEAFF.

The chain has TRBV11-3 and TRBJ1-3; TRBD1 aligns across 9 bases. Germline V gene data show CDR1 as SGHNT and CDR2 as YENEEA. The junction had 4 bases not matched to a gene; V was cut back by 2 bases and J by 8 bases. This CDR3 is built from 14 residues. The CDR3 DNA reads as TGTGCCAGCAGCTTAAACAGGGGGCCGGACACCATATATTTT. As protein: CASSLNRGPDTIYF.

The chain is built from TRBV6-1 and TRBJ2-7; possible D gene TRBD2, 5 bases. The CDR3 spans 15 residues. Germline V gene lookup returns CDR1 MNHNS and CDR2 SASEGT. Between the trimmed V and J ends, which lost 2 bases and 6 bases, there was a span of 17 bases. The CDR3 protein is CASSELTGTFLEQYF. Here the CDR3 DNA reads TGTGCCAGCAGTGAACTCACGGGAACTTTCCTCGAGCAGTACTTC.

The J gene is TRBJ2-1, the V gene TRBV5-6; D may be TRBD1 (6 bases). Germline V gene lookup returns CDR1 SGHDT and CDR2 YYEEEE. Between the trimmed V and J ends, which lost 2 bases and 4 bases, there was a span of 10 bases. CDR3 length: 14 residues. The CDR3 loop is CASSFGTTYNEQFF. Here the CDR3 DNA reads TGTGCCAGCAGCTTCGGGACAACATACAATGAGCAGTTCTTC.

CDR3 residues: CASSSPRVLGNTEAFF. As DNA, the CDR3 is TGTGCCAGCAGCTCCCCCAGGGTTTTGGGGAACACTGAAGCTTTCTTT. The chain is built from TRBV11-2 and TRBJ1-1; D possibly corresponds to TRBD1 (5 bases). Trimming stripped 4 bases from V and 1 base from J, with 16 bases between. The germline V gene encodes CDR1 SGHAT and CDR2 FQNNGV. CDR3 size: 16 residues.